The source of this T cell receptor beta chain is a study of blood T cell repertoires in COVID-19 (dated by TCRdb to 2019 to 2021). In the study overall: Samples covering the acute and convalescent phases of COVID-19 were provided by collaborators in the United States, Italy and Spain. Deeply sampled blood TCRbeta repertoires from subjects exposed to, actively infected with, or recovered from COVID-19 were included in the dataset. Samples were obtained from the ongoing ImmuneRACE study (first 160 participants) and from 1,254 subjects provided by 6 global collaborators. A de-identified subject ID, COVID-19 status, age in years and sex were almost always included in the sample metadata. Where HLA class I and class II types were available, the types were taken from metadata supplied by the sample provider, not from assay-based typing. The repertoires were released in a freely available public database meant as a resource for research on the immune response to SARS-CoV-2. The material from the prospective study consisted of cDNA or gDNA derived from T cells, B-cell-depleted T cells, or PBMCs. The research as a whole found: How much clinical and demographic metadata was included differed by source and by participant, and the metadata was provided uncurated.

Of note for this clone: The specificity of this receptor is unknown. No much larger clonotype is one base removed from it; base qualities were not supplied.

CDR1 and CDR2, looked up from the germline V gene, are SGHRS and YFSETQ. At the junction V is shortened by 1 base and J by 8 bases, with 21 bases in between. The CDR3 sequence holds 16 residues, the cysteine and phenylalanine included. Of all the DNA, just the CDR3 is kept, 48 bases in frame from base 1. Collaborating institutions collected whole blood in K2EDTA tubes following their own protocols. For TCRbeta analysis, collaborator samples were shipped as frozen whole blood, as isolated PBMCs, or as DNA extracted from either sample type. TCRbeta CDR3 regions were amplified from genomic DNA using the immunoSEQ Assay, a bias-controlled multiplex PCR. The original pipeline was this. The number of nucleated cells in each sample was estimated by amplification of reference gene primers within the assay. Sequence reads were collapsed and filtered to measure the absolute abundance of every unique TCRbeta CDR3 rearrangement. For each sample, productive Simpson clonality was calculated as the square root of Simpson's diversity index across productive rearrangements. TCRdb stores this immuneACCESS table with in-frame sequences only. Part of the clones is absent; in the studies checked, under half of the shortfall reflects unresolved V genes, and no reason is known for the rest. The V and J calls and the clone size are those of that table, but D and trimming were determined from the DNA. Here the sample has over 400,000 clones; 80% to 90% occur a single time. The ten largest make up approximately 3% of the sample.

Sequencing used peripheral blood. Recombination connected TRBV5-1 to TRBJ1-2, and the D gene may be TRBD1, 5 bases matching. This TCR came from a human donor in a cohort sampled during active COVID-19. CDR3 protein: CASSLPQTAISEGYTF. In nucleotide form, the sequence is TGCGCCAGCAGCTTGCCCCAGACAGCGATAAGTGAAGGCTACACCTTC.